The entry below gives a single T cell receptor (beta chain) sequence along with its context. The data derive from a study of blood T cell repertoires in COVID-19. Study at large: Sites in the United States, Italy and Spain provided acute and convalescent COVID-19 samples. Sources were T cells, B-cell-depleted T cells, or PBMCs; the material itself was cDNA or gDNA.

Participant age was about 18 to 89 years, and participants resided in fewer than 30 US areas. In assigning cohorts, the study relied on participant-reported clinical history. V dropped 0 bases and J dropped 7 bases, with 9 bases sitting between them. CDR1 and CDR2 from the germline V gene are LNHDA and SQIVND (reference sequence). CDR3 length equals 14 residues. Some clones are missing from TCRdb's copy, which holds only in-frame ones; the method was immunoSEQ multiplex PCR. The sample lists under 200,000 clones; 82% were seen once. The material sequenced was PBMCs or T cells enriched from blood (not recorded which). The chain uses TRBV19 and TRBJ1-4; possibly TRBD1 for D (5 bases). This receptor was taken from a woman aged 60-75 years with acute COVID-19. Here the CDR3 reads CASSIETGGEKLFF. The DNA of the CDR3 is TGTGCCAGTAGTATAGAAACAGGCGGTGAAAAACTGTTTTTT.